The T cell receptor (beta chain) described here comes from a study of control samples from healthy donors and cancer patients. TCRdb's table, derived via immunoSEQ multiplex PCR, lists solely in-frame clones and lacks some. The sample yields around 150,000 clones, about 94% seen once. The CDR3 is 13 residues long. Trimming removed 3 bases at V and 4 bases at J, with 9 bases between. In germline, CDR1 is SGHTA, CDR2 FQGNSA. The TCR originated in a woman aged 35 to 49 in good health. The specimen was blood. This chain uses TRBV7-2 with TRBJ1-1; D is ambiguous. DNA for the CDR3: TGTGCCAGCAGCTTCGGGGAGATCACTGAAGCTTTCTTT. Amino acids: CASSFGEITEAFF. Combining the CDR3 with reference TRBV7-2 and TRBJ1-1 gives the whole variable domain GAGVSQSPSNKVTEKGKDVELRCDPISGHTALYWYRQSLGQGLEFLIYFQGNSAPDKSGLPSDRFSAERTGGSVSTLTIQRTQQEDSAVYLCASSFGEITEAFFGQGTRLTVV.